This T cell receptor (beta chain) derives from a study of T cell repertoires in cytomegalovirus infection. About the research overall: Signatures in public TCR beta sequences pointed to both CMV infection and matching HLA type. Whole-study findings and limits: Adding up the frequency of public TCR beta families identified people who carried CMV plus the relevant HLA. Within the response measured ex vivo, HLA-C-restricted CMV-specific TCR beta clonotypes were dominant.

This clonotype was seen ten or more times. Its antigen is unidentified. This CDR3 spans 14 amino acids. The V gene end was trimmed by 5 bases and the J gene end by 2 bases; junction bases not matched to a gene: 6. Germline V gene sequence: CDR1 DFQATT, CDR2 SNEGSKA (reference sequence). TCRdb itself ran the reads through MiXCR, one entry per CDR3 protein. The sample has about 310,000 distinct CDR3 sequences; about 17% are singletons. The J gene is TRBJ2-3, the V gene TRBV20-1; TRBD1 agrees at 8 bases. The source of this sequence is a human donor in good health (CMV status not recorded). Some clones in this sample may be carry-over from other donors' samples. Material: PBMCs. For the CDR3, the DNA is TGCAGTGCTTCCCGGACAGGGTCCACAGATACGCAGTATTTT. Amino acid sequence: CSASRTGSTDTQYF.